The present TCR beta chain was sequenced within a study of cytotoxic CD8 clonotypes in ibrutinib-treated CLL. About the study: Samples showed on average about 240,000 productive templates and 80,000 to 100,000 productive rearrangements. Study outcomes and limitations: Public clonotypes were rare and shrank or held steady on treatment. Whereas clonality rose at ibrutinib response, it declined toward baseline at progression.

This clone was counted between two and nine times. The antigen is unknown. The repertoire was sequenced with immunoSEQ multiplex PCR; TCRdb's copy has only in-frame clones and lacks some. The data show some 200,000 clones, 60% to 80% seen once. The sample here was PBMCs, taken after 12 months of ibrutinib treatment. This receptor was taken from a human donor with chronic lymphocytic leukemia.

The CDR3 nucleotides are TGTGCCAGCAGCCTTCATGACAGGGTCGGAAATGGCTACACCTTC. Its protein is CASSLHDRVGNGYTF. This sequence joins TRBV5-6 and TRBJ1-2, with TRBD1 matching 7 bases. Germline V gene lookup returns CDR1 SGHDT and CDR2 YYEEEE. J lost 6 bases, V lost 4 bases, and 12 bases had no gene match. There are 15 residues in the CDR3. Full variable domain (outside the CDR3, taken from reference TRBV5-6 and TRBJ1-2): DAGVTQSPTHLIKTRGQQVTLRCSPKSGHDTVSWYQQALGQGPQFIFQYYEEEERQRGNFPDRFSGHQFPNYSSELNVNALLLGDSALYLCASSLHDRVGNGYTFGSGTRLTVV.